Reported below is one T cell receptor (beta chain). What it binds is not known. The PCR ran on 60 Vbeta and 13 Jbeta primers. Generated by immunoSEQ multiplex PCR, the TCRdb table keeps only in-frame clones and is missing some. Of about 83,000 clones in the sample, more than 60% were seen once. The data were taken from a study of cytomegalovirus exposure and HLA in healthy donors. General study points: When analyzed later, a missense DCLRE1C variant was found to be linked to TCR beta V- and J-gene trimming. Later, an analysis found that common viral pathogens appeared to be linked with several of the most significant clusters. Presence/absence analyses treated sequencing depth as roughly uniform across donors. Available immune exposure information was restricted to CMV serostatus only.

The source is a man between 18 and 29 years old in good health and CMV-seropositive. Source material: PBMCs.

CDR3 residues: CASRSPGAGSPLHF. The CDR3, as DNA: TGTGCCAGCAGATCCCCAGGGGCGGGTTCACCCCTCCACTTT. The rearrangement links TRBV6-1 to TRBJ1-6; D is perhaps TRBD1 (6 bases). The CDR3 has 14 amino acids. The germline CDR1 and CDR2 sequences are MNHNS and SASEGT. The V and J ends lost 6 bases and 9 bases respectively, with 15 bases between them.